This T cell receptor beta chain was obtained from a study of response to subunit inactivated influenza vaccine. Regarding the study as a whole: The authors offered the suggestion that each seasonal influenza vaccination recruits few new T cells.

CDR1 SGHAT and CDR2 FQNNGV come from the germline V gene. The CDR3 is 18 residues long. Germline trimming cut 4 bases from V and 4 bases from J; bases unmatched to any gene: 17. TCRdb fed the RT-PCR reads into MiXCR, producing one record per CDR3 protein. There are 500,000 to 600,000 distinct CDR3 sequences in the sample; 10% to 15% occur only once, and around 13% lies in the top ten. Only a few counts were recorded for this clonotype. Its antigen is as yet unknown. This chain joins TRBV11-2 and TRBJ2-5, with 8 bases matching TRBD1. The sequenced sample was PBMCs from blood, obtained roughly 45 days after vaccination. The origin of this receptor is a man in his forties or fifties who received an inactivated influenza vaccine. Written as DNA, the CDR3 is TGTGCCAGCAGCTCACCTTCCGGCGGACAGGGATGGGCAGAGACCCAGTACTTC. Translation: CASSSPSGGQGWAETQYF.